These 19 T cell receptor beta chains came from one sample sequenced in a study of T-cell memory formation after mild COVID-19. TCRdb called the 5' RACE reads again in MiXCR, with one record for every CDR3 protein. The sample lists roughly 340,000 distinct CDR3 sequences, 20% to 25% seen once, with 20% to 25% in the top ten. The sample comprised PBMCs or a T cell subset sorted from them (not recorded which). Receptors originate from a man between 18 and 35 years old who had mild COVID-19 (a few samples of this study predate the infection). Cell type and time point are not known.

The V call is TRBV20-1, the J call TRBJ2-2; possible D gene TRBD1, 5 bases. Germline lookup yields CDR1 DFQATT and CDR2 SNEGSKA (reference sequence). The CDR3 is made up of 15 amino acids. V lost 4 bases and J lost 0, with 12 bases in between. DNA for the CDR3: TGCAGTGCTACGGACACTTCCCCGAACACCGGGGAGCTGTTTTTT. This sequence encodes CSATDTSPNTGELFF.

The genes are TRBV5-6 and TRBJ2-3; no firm D call. The germline CDR1 and CDR2 sequences are SGHDT and YYEEEE. Trimming pared 0 bases from V and 4 bases from J, leaving 9 bases between. The CDR3 contains 14 residues. The CDR3, as DNA: TGTGCCAGCAGCTTGGGGAACCTTCCAGATACGCAGTATTTT. Its protein product is CASSLGNLPDTQYF.

V and J are TRBV3-1 and TRBJ2-1; the D is unclear. With 7 bases removed from V and 7 bases from J, the gap between germline ends came to 14 bases. CDR1 is LGHDT, CDR2 YNNKEL, per germline (reference sequence). The CDR3 has 13 amino acids. This CDR3 reads CASKHSGSNEQFF. The DNA for the CDR3 is TGTGCCAGCAAACACTCAGGCTCGAATGAGCAGTTCTTC.

This clonotype was found a few times. The chain couples TRBV20-1 to TRBJ2-5; D is perhaps TRBD1 (5 bases). Trimming left V 4 bases short and J 7 bases short, with 10 bases between. CDR1 and CDR2 (germline): DFQATT, SNEGSKA (reference sequence). The CDR3 runs to 11 residues. The CDR3 sequence is CSAKGYGTQYF. CDR3 DNA sequence: TGCAGTGCTAAGGGGTATGGGACCCAGTACTTC.

The chain links TRBV7-2 to TRBJ2-2, with D perhaps TRBD1 (6 bases). Trimming took off 1 base at V and 0 bases at J, with 12 bases between the two ends. Per germline, CDR1 SGHTA and CDR2 FQGNSA. This CDR3 has 17 amino acids. Written as DNA, the CDR3 is TGTGCCAGCAGCTTAGGCAGGGGCCTAGCGAACACCGGGGAGCTGTTTTTT. Translating gives CASSLGRGLANTGELFF.

V gene TRBV9 combines with J gene TRBJ2-7, with D tentatively TRBD1 (5 bases). This CDR3 comprises 13 residues. The germline V gene has CDR1 SGDLS and CDR2 YYNGEE. V was clipped by 2 bases and J by 3 bases, with 9 bases between them. CDR3 amino acids: CASSVDSYYEQYF. CDR3 sequence (DNA): TGTGCCAGCAGCGTTGACAGTTACTACGAGCAGTACTTC.

This clonotype appeared a few times. J is TRBJ1-5 and V is TRBV4-2, with D possibly being TRBD1 (6 bases). V was shortened by 0 bases and J by 5 bases, with 17 bases between the two germline ends. CDR3 length: 17 residues. The V gene's germline CDR1 is LGHNA and CDR2 YNFKEQ. The CDR3 DNA follows: TGTGCCAGCAGCCAAGATATTAGGGGACATACCGATCAGCCCCAGCATTTT. Translating it yields CASSQDIRGHTDQPQHF.

The chain has TRBV7-2 and TRBJ2-3; 7 nucleotides agree with TRBD2. CDR1 SGHTA and CDR2 FQGNSA come from the germline V gene. This CDR3 has 15 amino acids. V was pared by 5 bases and J by 2 bases, with 7 bases of the junction left unmatched. The CDR3 DNA follows: TGTGCCAGCAGCAGCCGGCGGGGGAACACAGATACGCAGTATTTT. It specifies CASSSRRGNTDTQYF.

This chain links TRBV19 with TRBJ2-1; 9 bases match TRBD1. Germline CDR1 reads LNHDA; CDR2 reads SQIVND (reference sequence). The CDR3 runs 14 residues. The J segment lost 9 bases and the V segment lost 7 bases, leaving 10 bases of the junction unmatched. CDR3 nucleotides: TGTGCCAGTACTACCGGGACAGGGTTTGGTGAGCAGTTCTTC. Its protein product is CASTTGTGFGEQFF.

This rearrangement joins TRBV6-6 to TRBJ1-1; 8 positions match TRBD1. J gave up 10 bases and V 2 bases, and 6 bases lay outside the gene matches. The CDR3 runs to 13 residues. Looked up from germline, CDR1 is MNHNY and CDR2 is SVGAGI (reference sequence). As DNA, the CDR3 is TGTGCCAGCAGTTACCAACAGGGGGGTATAGCTTTCTTT. This gives the protein CASSYQQGGIAFF.

CDR3 loop: CASSLGWVADSYEQYF. The CDR3 DNA reads as TGCGCCAGCAGCTTGGGTTGGGTAGCGGACTCCTACGAGCAGTACTTC. This sequence joins TRBV5-1 and TRBJ2-7; D possibly corresponds to TRBD2 (6 bases). Germline CDR1 reads SGHRS; CDR2 reads YFSETQ. V lost 0 bases, J lost 0 bases, and 13 bases lay in between. This CDR3 comprises 16 residues. Together with reference TRBV5-1 and TRBJ2-7, the CDR3 gives the full variable domain: KAGVTQTPRYLIKTRGQQVTLSCSPISGHRSVSWYQQTPGQGLQFLFEYFSETQRNKGNFPGRFSGRQFSNSRSEMNVSTLELGDSALYLCASSLGWVADSYEQYFGPGTRLTVT.

The chain couples TRBV9 to TRBJ2-1, with 8 bases matching TRBD2. Germline CDR1 is SGDLS and CDR2 is YYNGEE. With 5 bases clipped from V and 10 bases from J, the junction kept 8 bases outside the gene matches. The CDR3 is made up of 13 amino acids. CDR3 in amino acids: CASSAGGAKEQFF. The DNA of the CDR3 is TGTGCCAGCAGTGCCGGGGGGGCGAAAGAGCAGTTCTTC.

This clonotype was recorded only once. The chain joins TRBV6-6 to TRBJ2-7; the D call may be TRBD1 or TRBD2 (5 bases each). The ends were cut back, 6 bases at V and 0 bases at J, with 9 bases in the middle. Germline V CDR1 and CDR2: MNHNY, SVGAGI (reference sequence). The CDR3 has 13 residues. CDR3 residues: CASSRDLSYEQYV. For the CDR3, the DNA is TGTGCCAGCAGCCGGGACCTCTCCTACGAGCAGTACGTC.

The CDR3 coding sequence is TGTGCCAGCAGCCCCCGAGGTGCGGGGAAGCAGTACTTC. Residues: CASSPRGAGKQYF. J is TRBJ2-7 and V is TRBV9, with D possibly being TRBD2 (6 bases). Germline assignment: CDR1 SGDLS and CDR2 YYNGEE. Deletions cut 4 bases from V and 8 bases from J, with 16 bases between. The CDR3 is made up of 13 amino acids.

This chain links TRBV4-1 with TRBJ1-4, with D perhaps TRBD1 (6 bases). This CDR3 region has 14 residues. Germline V gene sequence: CDR1 MGHRA, CDR2 YSYEKL. V lost 2 bases and J lost 8, with 12 bases in between. In nucleotides, the CDR3 is TGCGCCAGCAGCCAACCTAAAACAGGGGAAAAACTGTTTTTT. Its protein is CASSQPKTGEKLFF.

The gene calls are TRBV29-1 and TRBJ1-1; TRBD1 matches at 7 bases. Germline CDR1 is SQVTM and CDR2 is ANQGSEA. V dropped 4 bases and J dropped 1; count of bases not matched to a gene: 6. The CDR3 sequence is 14 residues long. CDR3 coding DNA: TGCAGCGTTGTCACAGGGGCAAGGAACACTGAAGCTTTCTTT. Encoded protein: CSVVTGARNTEAFF.

The chain links TRBV6-1 to TRBJ2-7; TRBD1 is a possible D gene (5 bases). The V gene lost 5 bases and the J gene lost 2 bases, with 10 bases spanning the gap. CDR1 and CDR2 (germline): MNHNS, SASEGT. The CDR3 extends over 13 amino acids. The CDR3, as DNA: TGTGCCAGCAGTACGGACACTCCCTACGAGCAGTACTTC. Translated, it gives CASSTDTPYEQYF.

In regard to this clonotype: Because the CDR3 is missing its conserved closing phenylalanine or tryptophan, this is likely a read error. It is unclear where the CDR3 begins or ends on the DNA, so no DNA is shown, and the CDR3 is as TCRdb lists it. V is TRBV11-2 and J is TRBJ2-3; the table's D call, TRBD1, has no DNA check behind it. The germline gives CDR1 SGHAT, CDR2 FQNNGV. The CDR3 is 12 residues long, counting both termini. The CDR3 region is CASSLGWGAVGI.

This rearrangement joins TRBV7-2 to TRBJ1-2; D unclear. The V and J ends lost 6 bases and 1 base respectively, with 12 bases between them. The CDR3 runs to 14 residues. The germline gives CDR1 SGHTA, CDR2 FQGNSA. This CDR3 reads CASSFPARNYGYTF. In DNA, the CDR3 is TGTGCCAGCAGTTTCCCAGCGCGTAACTATGGCTACACCTTC. The full variable domain, rest sourced from reference TRBV7-2 and TRBJ1-2, is GAGVSQSPSNKVTEKGKDVELRCDPISGHTALYWYRQSLGQGLEFLIYFQGNSAPDKSGLPSDRFSAERTGGSVSTLTIQRTQQEDSAVYLCASSFPARNYGYTFGSGTRLTVV.